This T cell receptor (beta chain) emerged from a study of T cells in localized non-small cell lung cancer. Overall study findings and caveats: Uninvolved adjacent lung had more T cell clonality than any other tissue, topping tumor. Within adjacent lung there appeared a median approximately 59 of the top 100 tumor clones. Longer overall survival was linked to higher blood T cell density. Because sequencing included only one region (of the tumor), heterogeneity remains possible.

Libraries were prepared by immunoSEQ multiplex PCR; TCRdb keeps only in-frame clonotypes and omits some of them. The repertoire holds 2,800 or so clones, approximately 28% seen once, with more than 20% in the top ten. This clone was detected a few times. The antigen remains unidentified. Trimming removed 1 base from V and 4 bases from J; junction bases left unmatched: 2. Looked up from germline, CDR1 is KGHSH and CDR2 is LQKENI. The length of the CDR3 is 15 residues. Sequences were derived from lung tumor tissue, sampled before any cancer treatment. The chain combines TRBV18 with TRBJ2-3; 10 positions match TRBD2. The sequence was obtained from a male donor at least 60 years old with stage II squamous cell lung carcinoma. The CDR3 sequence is CASSPRGLAPDTQYF. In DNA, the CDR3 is TGTGCCAGCTCACCACGGGGACTAGCGCCAGATACGCAGTATTTT.